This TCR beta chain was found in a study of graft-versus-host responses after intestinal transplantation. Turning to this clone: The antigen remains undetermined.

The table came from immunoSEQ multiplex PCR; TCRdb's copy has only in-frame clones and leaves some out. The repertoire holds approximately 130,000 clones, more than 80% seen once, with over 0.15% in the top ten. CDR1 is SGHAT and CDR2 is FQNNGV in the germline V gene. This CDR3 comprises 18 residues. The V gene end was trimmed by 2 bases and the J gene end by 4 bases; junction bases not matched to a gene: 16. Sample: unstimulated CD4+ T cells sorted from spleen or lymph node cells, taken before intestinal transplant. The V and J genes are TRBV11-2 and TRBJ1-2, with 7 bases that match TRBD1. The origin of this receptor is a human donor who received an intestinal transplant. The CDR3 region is CASSLSQSGRPGGYGYTF. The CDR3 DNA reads TGTGCCAGCAGCTTATCCCAATCGGGGAGGCCAGGGGGCTATGGCTACACCTTC.